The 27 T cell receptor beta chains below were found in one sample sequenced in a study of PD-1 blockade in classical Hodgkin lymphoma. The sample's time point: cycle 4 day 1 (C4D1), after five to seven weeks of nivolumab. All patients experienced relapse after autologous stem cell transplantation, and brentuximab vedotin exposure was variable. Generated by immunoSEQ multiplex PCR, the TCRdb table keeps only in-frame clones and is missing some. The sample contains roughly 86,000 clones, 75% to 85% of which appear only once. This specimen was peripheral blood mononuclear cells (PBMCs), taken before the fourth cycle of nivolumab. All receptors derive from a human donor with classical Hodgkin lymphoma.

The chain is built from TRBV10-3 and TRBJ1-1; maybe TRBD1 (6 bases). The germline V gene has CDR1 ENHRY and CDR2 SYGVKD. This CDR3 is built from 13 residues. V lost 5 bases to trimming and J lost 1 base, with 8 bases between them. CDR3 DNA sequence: TGTGCCATCAGTCCACAGGGGAACACTGAAGCTTTCTTT. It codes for CAISPQGNTEAFF.

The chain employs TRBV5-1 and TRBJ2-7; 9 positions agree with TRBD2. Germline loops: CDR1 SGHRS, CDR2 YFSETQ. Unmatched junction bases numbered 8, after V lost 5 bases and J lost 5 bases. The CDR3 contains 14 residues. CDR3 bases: TGCGCCAGCAGTAGAGGGACTAGCCGTGACGAGCAGTACTTC. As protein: CASSRGTSRDEQYF.

The CDR3 bases are TGCAGCGTAGCGACTAGCGCGAACACCGGGGAGCTGTTTTTT. As protein: CSVATSANTGELFF. The chain recombines TRBV29-1 with TRBJ2-2; TRBD2 aligns across 8 bases. CDR1 and CDR2 (germline): SQVTM, ANQGSEA. The CDR3 has 14 amino acids. V trimming: 6 bases; J trimming: 0 bases; junction bases outside the gene matches: 3.

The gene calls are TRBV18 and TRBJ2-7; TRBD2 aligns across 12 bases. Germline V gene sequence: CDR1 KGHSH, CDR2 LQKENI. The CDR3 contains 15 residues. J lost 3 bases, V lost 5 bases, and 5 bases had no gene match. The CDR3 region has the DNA TGTGCCAGCTCAGAGGGACTAGCGGGTAACTACGAGCAGTACTTC. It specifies CASSEGLAGNYEQYF.

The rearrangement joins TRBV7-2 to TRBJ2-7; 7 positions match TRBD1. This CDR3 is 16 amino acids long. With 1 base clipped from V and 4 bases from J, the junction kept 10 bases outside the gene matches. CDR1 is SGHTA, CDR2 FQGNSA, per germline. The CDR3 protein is CASSLVPTGTAYEQYF. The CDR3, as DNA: TGTGCCAGCAGCTTAGTCCCAACCGGGACAGCTTACGAGCAGTACTTC.

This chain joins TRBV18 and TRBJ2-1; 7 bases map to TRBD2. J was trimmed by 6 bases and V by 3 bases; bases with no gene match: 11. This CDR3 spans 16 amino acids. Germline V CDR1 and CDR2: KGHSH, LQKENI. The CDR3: CASSPPGGRAANEQFF. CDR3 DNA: TGTGCCAGCTCACCGCCTGGGGGGAGGGCCGCCAATGAGCAGTTCTTC.

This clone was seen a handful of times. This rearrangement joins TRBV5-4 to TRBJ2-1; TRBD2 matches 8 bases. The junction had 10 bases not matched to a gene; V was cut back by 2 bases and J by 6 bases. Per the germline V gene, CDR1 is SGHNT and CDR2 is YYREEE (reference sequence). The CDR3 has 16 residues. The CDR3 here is CASSFSFGRARNEQFF. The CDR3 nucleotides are TGTGCCAGCAGCTTCTCCTTCGGGAGGGCCCGCAATGAGCAGTTCTTC. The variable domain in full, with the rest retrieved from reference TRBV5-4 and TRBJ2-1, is ETGVTQSPTHLIKTRGQQVTLRCSSQSGHNTVSWYQQALGQGPQFIFQYYREEENGRGNFPPRFSGLQFPNYSSELNVNALELDDSALYLCASSFSFGRARNEQFFGPGTRLTVL.

CDR3 protein: CAIAGGETQYF. CDR3 DNA: TGTGCCATCGCGGGGGGAGAGACCCAGTACTTC. The gene calls are TRBV10-3 and TRBJ2-5; 8 bases line up with TRBD2. The CDR3 length is 11 residues. The J segment lost 4 bases and the V segment lost 8 bases, leaving 0 bases of the junction unmatched. Germline CDR1 is ENHRY and CDR2 is SYGVKD.

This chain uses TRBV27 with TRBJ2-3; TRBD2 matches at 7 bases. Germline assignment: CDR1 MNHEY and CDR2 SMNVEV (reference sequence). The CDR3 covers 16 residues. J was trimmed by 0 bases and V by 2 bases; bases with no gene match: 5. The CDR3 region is CASSLSLAVSTDTQYF. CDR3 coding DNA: TGTGCCAGCAGTTTAAGCCTAGCGGTTAGCACAGATACGCAGTATTTT.

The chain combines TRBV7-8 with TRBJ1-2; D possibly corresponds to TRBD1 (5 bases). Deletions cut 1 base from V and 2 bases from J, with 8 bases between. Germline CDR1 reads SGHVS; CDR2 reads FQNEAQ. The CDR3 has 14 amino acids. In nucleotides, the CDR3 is TGTGCCAGCAGCTTAGACAGGACAAACTATGGCTACACCTTC. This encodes CASSLDRTNYGYTF.

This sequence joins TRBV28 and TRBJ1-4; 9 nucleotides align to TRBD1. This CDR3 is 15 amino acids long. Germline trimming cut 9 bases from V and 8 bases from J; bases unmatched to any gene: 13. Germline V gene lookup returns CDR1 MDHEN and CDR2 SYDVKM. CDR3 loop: CASHPPGQGVEKLFF. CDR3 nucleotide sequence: TGTGCCAGTCATCCCCCGGGACAGGGTGTAGAAAAACTGTTTTTT.

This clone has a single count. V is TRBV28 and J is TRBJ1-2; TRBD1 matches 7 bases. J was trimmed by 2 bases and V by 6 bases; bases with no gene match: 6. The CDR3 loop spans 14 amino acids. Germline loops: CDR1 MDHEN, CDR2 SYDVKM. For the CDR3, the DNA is TGTGCCAGCAGAAACTCGGGACAGAACTATGGCTACACCTTC. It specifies CASRNSGQNYGYTF.

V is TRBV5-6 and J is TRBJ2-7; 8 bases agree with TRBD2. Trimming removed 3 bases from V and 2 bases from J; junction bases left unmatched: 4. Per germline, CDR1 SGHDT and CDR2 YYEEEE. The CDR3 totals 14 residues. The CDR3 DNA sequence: TGTGCCAGCAGCTCGGGACTAGGAACCTACGAGCAGTACTTC. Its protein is CASSSGLGTYEQYF.

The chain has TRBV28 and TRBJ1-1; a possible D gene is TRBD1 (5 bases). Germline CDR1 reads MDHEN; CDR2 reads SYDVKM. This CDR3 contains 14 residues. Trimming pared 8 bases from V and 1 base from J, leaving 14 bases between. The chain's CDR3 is CASGSPGQNTEAFF. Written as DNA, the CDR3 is TGTGCCAGCGGGTCTCCCGGACAGAACACTGAAGCTTTCTTT.

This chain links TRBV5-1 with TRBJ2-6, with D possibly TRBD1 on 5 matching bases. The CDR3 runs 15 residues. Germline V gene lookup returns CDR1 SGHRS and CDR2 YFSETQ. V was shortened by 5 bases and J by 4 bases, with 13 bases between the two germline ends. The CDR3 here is CASSGTGSGANVLTF. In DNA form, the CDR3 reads TGCGCCAGCAGTGGAACAGGATCCGGGGCCAACGTCCTGACTTTC. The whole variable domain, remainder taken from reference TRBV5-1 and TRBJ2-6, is KAGVTQTPRYLIKTRGQQVTLSCSPISGHRSVSWYQQTPGQGLQFLFEYFSETQRNKGNFPGRFSGRQFSNSRSEMNVSTLELGDSALYLCASSGTGSGANVLTFGAGSRLTVL.

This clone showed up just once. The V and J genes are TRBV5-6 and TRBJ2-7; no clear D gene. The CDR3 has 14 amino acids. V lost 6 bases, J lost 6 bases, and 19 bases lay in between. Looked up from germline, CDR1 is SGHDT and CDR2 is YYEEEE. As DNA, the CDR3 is TGTGCCAGCACCTTAGTAGGTCAGTCGAGCGAGCAGTACTTC. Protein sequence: CASTLVGQSSEQYF.

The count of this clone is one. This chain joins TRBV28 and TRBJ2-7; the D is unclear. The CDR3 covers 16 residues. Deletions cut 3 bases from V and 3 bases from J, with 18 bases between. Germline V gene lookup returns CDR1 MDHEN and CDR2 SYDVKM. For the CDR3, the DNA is TGTGCCAGCAGTTTTGTTTTTGAGGACGGAGACTACGAGCAGTACTTC. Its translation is CASSFVFEDGDYEQYF. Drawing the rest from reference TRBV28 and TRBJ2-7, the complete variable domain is DVKVTQSSRYLVKRTGEKVFLECVQDMDHENMFWYRQDPGLGLRLIYFSYDVKMKEKGDIPEGYSVSREKKERFSLILESASTNQTSMYLCASSFVFEDGDYEQYFGPGTRLTVT.

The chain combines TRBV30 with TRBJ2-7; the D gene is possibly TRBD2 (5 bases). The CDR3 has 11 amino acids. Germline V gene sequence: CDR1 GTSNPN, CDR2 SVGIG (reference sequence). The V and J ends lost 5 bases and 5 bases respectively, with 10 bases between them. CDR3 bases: TGTGCCTGGTCGGGGTACCACGAGCAGTACTTC. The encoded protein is CAWSGYHEQYF.

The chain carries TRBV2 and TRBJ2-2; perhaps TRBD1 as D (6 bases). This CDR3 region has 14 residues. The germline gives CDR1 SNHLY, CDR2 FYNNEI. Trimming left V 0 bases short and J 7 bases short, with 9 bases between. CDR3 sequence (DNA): TGTGCCAGCAGTGAAGCAACAGGGTACGGGGAGCTGTTTTTT. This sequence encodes CASSEATGYGELFF.

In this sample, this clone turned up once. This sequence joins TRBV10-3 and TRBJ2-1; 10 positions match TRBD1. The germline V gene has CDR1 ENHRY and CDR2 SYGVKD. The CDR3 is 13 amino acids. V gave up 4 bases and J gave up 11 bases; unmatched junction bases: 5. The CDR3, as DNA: TGTGCCATCAGTGGGGGACAGGGGTTTCAGCAGTTCTTC. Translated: CAISGGQGFQQFF.

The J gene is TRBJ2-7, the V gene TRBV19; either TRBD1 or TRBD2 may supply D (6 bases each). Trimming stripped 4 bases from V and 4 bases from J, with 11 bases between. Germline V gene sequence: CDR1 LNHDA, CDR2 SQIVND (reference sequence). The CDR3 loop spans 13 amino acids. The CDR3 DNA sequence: TGTGCCAGTAGTAAGGGGGGACCTTACGAGCAGTACTTC. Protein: CASSKGGPYEQYF. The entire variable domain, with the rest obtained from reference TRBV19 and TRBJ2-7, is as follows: DGGITQSPKYLFRKEGQNVTLSCEQNLNHDAMYWYRQDPGQGLRLIYYSQIVNDFQKGDIAEGYSVSREKKESFPLTVTSAQKNPTAFYLCASSKGGPYEQYFGPGTRLTVT.

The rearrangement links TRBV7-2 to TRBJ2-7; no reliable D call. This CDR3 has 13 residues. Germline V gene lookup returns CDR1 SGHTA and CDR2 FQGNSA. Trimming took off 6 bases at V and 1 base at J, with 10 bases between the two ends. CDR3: CASRHTWSYEQYF. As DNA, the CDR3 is TGTGCCAGCAGACATACCTGGTCCTACGAGCAGTACTTC.

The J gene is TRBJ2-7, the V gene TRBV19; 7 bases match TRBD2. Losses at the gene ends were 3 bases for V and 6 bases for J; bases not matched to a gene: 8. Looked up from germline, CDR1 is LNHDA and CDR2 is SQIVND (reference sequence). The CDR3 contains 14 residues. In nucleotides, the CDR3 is TGTGCCAGTAGTATCGCCCGGGGGGATCTCGAGCAGTACTTC. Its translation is CASSIARGDLEQYF.

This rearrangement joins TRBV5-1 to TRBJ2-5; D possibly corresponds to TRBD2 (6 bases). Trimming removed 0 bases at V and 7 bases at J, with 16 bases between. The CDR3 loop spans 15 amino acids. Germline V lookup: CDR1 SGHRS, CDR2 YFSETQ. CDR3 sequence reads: CASSLGSSDIGTQYF. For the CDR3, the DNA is TGCGCCAGCAGCTTGGGGTCTAGCGATATCGGGACCCAGTACTTC. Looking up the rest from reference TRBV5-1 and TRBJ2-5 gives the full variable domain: KAGVTQTPRYLIKTRGQQVTLSCSPISGHRSVSWYQQTPGQGLQFLFEYFSETQRNKGNFPGRFSGRQFSNSRSEMNVSTLELGDSALYLCASSLGSSDIGTQYFGPGTRLLVL.

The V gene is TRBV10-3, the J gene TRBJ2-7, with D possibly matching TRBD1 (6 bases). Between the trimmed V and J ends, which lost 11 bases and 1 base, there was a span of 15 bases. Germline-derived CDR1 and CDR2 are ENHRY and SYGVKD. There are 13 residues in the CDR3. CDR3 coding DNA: TGTGCCGGCCGAGCGGACAGTTCCTACGAGCAGTACTTC. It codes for CAGRADSSYEQYF.

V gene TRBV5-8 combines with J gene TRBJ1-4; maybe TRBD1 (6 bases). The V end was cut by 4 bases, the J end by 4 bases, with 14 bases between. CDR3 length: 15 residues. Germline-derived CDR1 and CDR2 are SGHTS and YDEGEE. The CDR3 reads CASSPRGADNEKLFF. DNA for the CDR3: TGTGCCAGCAGCCCGCGGGGGGCCGATAATGAAAAACTGTTTTTT.

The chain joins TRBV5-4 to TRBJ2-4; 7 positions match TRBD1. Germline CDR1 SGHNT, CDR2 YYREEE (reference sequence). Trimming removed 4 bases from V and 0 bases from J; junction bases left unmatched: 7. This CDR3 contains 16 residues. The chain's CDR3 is CASSPGTDLAKNIQYF. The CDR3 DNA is TGTGCCAGCAGCCCCGGGACAGACCTAGCCAAAAACATTCAGTACTTC. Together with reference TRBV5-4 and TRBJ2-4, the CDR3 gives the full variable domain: ETGVTQSPTHLIKTRGQQVTLRCSSQSGHNTVSWYQQALGQGPQFIFQYYREEENGRGNFPPRFSGLQFPNYSSELNVNALELDDSALYLCASSPGTDLAKNIQYFGAGTRLSVL.